The sequence of this T cell receptor (beta chain) was determined in a study of PD-L1 blockade in urothelial cancer. Overall study: Among blood samples, the median T cell count was approximately 140,000.

Data came from immunoSEQ multiplex PCR; TCRdb stores just in-frame clones and leaves some out. The table shows 86,000 or so clones, with 85% to 90% occurring only once. Germline CDR1 SGHNT, CDR2 YYREEE (reference sequence). Trimming pared 1 base from V and 2 bases from J, leaving 7 bases between. The CDR3 has 14 residues. Stated time point: pretreatment peripheral blood. V gene TRBV5-4 combines with J gene TRBJ2-1; weak D call: TRBD2 (5 bases). The receptor comes from a man aged 55 to 70 with urothelial cancer. The material was PBMCs, obtained around atezolizumab (anti-PD-L1) treatment. The CDR3 sequence is CASSLRGPYNEQFF. CDR3 nucleotide sequence: TGTGCCAGCAGCTTGCGCGGGCCCTACAATGAGCAGTTCTTC.